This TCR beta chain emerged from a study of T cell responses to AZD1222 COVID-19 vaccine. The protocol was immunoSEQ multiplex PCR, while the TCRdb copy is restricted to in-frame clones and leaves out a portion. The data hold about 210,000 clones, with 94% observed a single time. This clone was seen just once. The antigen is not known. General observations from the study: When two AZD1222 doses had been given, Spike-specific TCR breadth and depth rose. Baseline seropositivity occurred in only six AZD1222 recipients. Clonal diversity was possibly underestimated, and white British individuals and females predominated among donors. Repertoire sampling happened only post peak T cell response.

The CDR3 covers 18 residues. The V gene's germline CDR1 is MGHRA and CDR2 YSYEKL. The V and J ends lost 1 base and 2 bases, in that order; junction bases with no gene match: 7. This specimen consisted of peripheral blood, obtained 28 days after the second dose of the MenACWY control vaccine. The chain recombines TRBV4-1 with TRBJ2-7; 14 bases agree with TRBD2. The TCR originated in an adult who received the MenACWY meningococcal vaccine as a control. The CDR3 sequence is CASSQVGTSGGRTYEQYF. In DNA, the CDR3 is TGCGCCAGCAGCCAAGTAGGGACTAGCGGGGGCCGAACCTACGAGCAGTACTTC.